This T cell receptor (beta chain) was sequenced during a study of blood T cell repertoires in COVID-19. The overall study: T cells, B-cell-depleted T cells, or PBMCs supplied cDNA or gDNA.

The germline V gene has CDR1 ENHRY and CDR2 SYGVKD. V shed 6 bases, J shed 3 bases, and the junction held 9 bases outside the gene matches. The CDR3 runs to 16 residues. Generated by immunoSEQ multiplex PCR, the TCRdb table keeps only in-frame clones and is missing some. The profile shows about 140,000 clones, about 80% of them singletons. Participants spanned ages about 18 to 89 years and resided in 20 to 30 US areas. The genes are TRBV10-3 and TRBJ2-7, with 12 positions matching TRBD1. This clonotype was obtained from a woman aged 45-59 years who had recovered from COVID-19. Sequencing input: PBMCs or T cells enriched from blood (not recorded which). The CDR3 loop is CAISDWGQGANYEQYF. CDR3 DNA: TGTGCCATCAGCGATTGGGGACAGGGGGCTAACTACGAGCAGTACTTC.